The 9 T cell receptor beta chains reported below all come from one sample, sequenced in a study of T cell responses to AZD1222 COVID-19 vaccine. The assay was immunoSEQ multiplex PCR, and TCRdb's table has in-frame clones only and misses some. There are 200,000 or so clones in the sample; under 95% occur only once, and less than 1.2% lies in the top ten. The sample in question was peripheral blood, obtained 28 days after the second AZD1222 dose. The receptors derive from an adult who received the AZD1222 COVID-19 vaccine.

The chain carries TRBV27 and TRBJ2-3; D is unresolved. The V gene's germline CDR1 is MNHEY and CDR2 SMNVEV (reference sequence). The CDR3 has 13 residues. With 9 bases removed from V and 0 bases from J, the gap between germline ends came to 10 bases. The CDR3 protein is CASKQTSTDTQYF. CDR3 bases: TGTGCCAGTAAACAGACCAGCACAGATACGCAGTATTTT.

CDR3 in DNA: TGTGCCAGCAGCTTAGGGGCAACATGGGACGAGCAGTACTTC. Translating gives CASSLGATWDEQYF. This chain joins TRBV7-9 and TRBJ2-7; D is unresolved. Germline lookup yields CDR1 SEHNR and CDR2 FQNEAQ (reference sequence). V lost 1 base to trimming and J lost 5 bases, with 12 bases between them. The CDR3 covers 14 residues.

The rearrangement links TRBV11-2 to TRBJ2-1; maybe TRBD2 (5 bases). CDR3 size: 15 residues. CDR1 is SGHAT and CDR2 is FQNNGV in the germline V gene. The V end was cut by 4 bases, the J end by 3 bases, with 13 bases between. The CDR3 loop is CASSSRAGGYNEQFF. The CDR3 nucleotides read TGTGCCAGCAGCTCCCGAGCAGGAGGCTACAATGAGCAGTTCTTC.

The chain carries TRBV20-1 and TRBJ1-1; the match to TRBD1 covers 7 bases. In germline, CDR1 is DFQATT, CDR2 SNEGSKA (reference sequence). The CDR3 consists of 11 residues. Trimming removed 3 bases from V and 7 bases from J; junction bases left unmatched: 2. CDR3 sequence reads: CSASRGIEAFF. DNA of the CDR3: TGCAGTGCTAGCAGGGGGATTGAAGCTTTCTTT.

Here the CDR3 DNA reads TGCGCCAGCAGCCAAGACAGGGTGGCACCCCTCCACTTT. Translating it yields CASSQDRVAPLHF. The rearrangement uses TRBV4-1 and TRBJ1-6; D is possibly TRBD1 (5 bases). V was shortened by 0 bases and J by 11 bases, with 8 bases between the two germline ends. The length of the CDR3 is 13 residues. Germline values: CDR1 MGHRA, CDR2 YSYEKL.

The chain couples TRBV18 to TRBJ2-1, with 10 bases identical to TRBD1. The CDR3 runs to 15 residues. Germline V gene data show CDR1 as KGHSH and CDR2 as LQKENI. After removal of 6 bases from V and 10 bases from J, the junction contained 12 bases not matched to a gene. CDR3: CASSTGQGTHPEQFF. CDR3 sequence (DNA): TGTGCCAGCTCTACGGGACAGGGGACGCATCCAGAGCAGTTCTTC.

The chain links TRBV2 to TRBJ2-5; 9 bases match TRBD1. CDR1 and CDR2 (germline): SNHLY, FYNNEI. Trimming removed 6 bases from V and 4 bases from J; junction bases left unmatched: 9. The CDR3 totals 15 residues. The CDR3 sequence: CASSAGTGYPETQYF. CDR3 nucleotides: TGTGCCAGCAGCGCCGGGACAGGGTATCCAGAGACCCAGTACTTC. The full variable domain, completed using reference TRBV2 and TRBJ2-5, is EPEVTQTPSHQVTQMGQEVILRCVPISNHLYFYWYRQILGQKVEFLVSFYNNEISEKSEIFDDQFSVERPDGSNFTLKIRSTKLEDSAMYFCASSAGTGYPETQYFGPGTRLLVL.

The chain employs TRBV18 and TRBJ2-7, with TRBD1 matching 10 bases. CDR1 is KGHSH, CDR2 LQKENI, per germline. The J segment lost 7 bases and the V segment lost 5 bases, leaving 11 bases of the junction unmatched. CDR3 length equals 15 residues. The CDR3 coding sequence is TGTGCCAGCTCAGCGCGGACAGGGGGAGAGGGGGAGCAGTACTTC. Protein: CASSARTGGEGEQYF.

This clone appeared a few times. This chain links TRBV27 with TRBJ2-7; TRBD1 matches 7 bases. Germline CDR1 is MNHEY and CDR2 is SMNVEV (reference sequence). This CDR3 comprises 14 residues. The V segment lost 5 bases and the J segment 0 bases; nucleotides outside the gene matches: 4. CDR3 in DNA: TGTGCCAGCAGTCCAAGGACAGGCTCCTACGAGCAGTACTTC. Translated, it gives CASSPRTGSYEQYF.